Listed here are 21 T cell receptor beta chains from one sample, sequenced in a study of blood T cell repertoires in COVID-19. TCRdb's table, derived via immunoSEQ multiplex PCR, lists solely in-frame clones and lacks some. The data show under 150,000 clones, 75% to 85% seen once. Sequencing was carried out using peripheral blood. These TCRs come from a human donor with acute or convalescent COVID-19. The donor label of this sample is uncertain.

CDR3 amino acids: CASSSPGYGTF. The CDR3 DNA is TGCGCCAGCAGTAGCCCGGGGTACGGCACCTTC. This rearrangement joins TRBV23-1 to TRBJ1-2; D is ambiguous. TRBV23-1 has ORF status, its function being uncertain. The length of the CDR3 is 11 residues. Trimming pared 5 bases from V and 13 bases from J, leaving 14 bases between.

The chain couples TRBV5-4 to TRBJ1-2, with D perhaps TRBD1 (6 bases). The CDR3 is 14 residues long. V was cut by 3 bases and J by 5 bases, with 14 bases left in between. The V gene's germline CDR1 is SGHNT and CDR2 YYREEE (reference sequence). The CDR3 loop is CASSSEGTGYGYTF. As DNA, the CDR3 is TGTGCCAGCAGCTCAGAGGGTACAGGGTATGGCTACACCTTC.

This chain joins TRBV2 and TRBJ2-2; 8 bases agree with TRBD2. The CDR3 runs 15 residues. Germline V lookup: CDR1 SNHLY, CDR2 FYNNEI. V shed 3 bases, J shed 4 bases, and the junction held 4 bases outside the gene matches. The CDR3, as DNA: TGTGCCAGCAGTGACCCGGGGGGGCTCACCGGGGAGCTGTTTTTT. Residues: CASSDPGGLTGELFF.

This chain uses TRBV29-1 with TRBJ1-5; TRBD1 might be the D (5 bases). This CDR3 is 13 amino acids long. The ends were cut back, 4 bases at V and 6 bases at J, with 13 bases in the middle. Germline V gene sequence: CDR1 SQVTM, CDR2 ANQGSEA. The CDR3 region is CSVGWDYGQPQHF. The CDR3 nucleotides read TGCAGCGTTGGATGGGACTACGGTCAGCCCCAGCATTTT.

The rearrangement uses TRBV14 and TRBJ2-3, with 7 positions matching TRBD2. The CDR3 length is 13 residues. With V trimmed by 4 bases and J by 11 bases, 9 bases remained unmatched. CDR1 and CDR2 (germline): SGHDN, FVKESK. CDR3 amino acids: CASSPRYGLGQYF. DNA of the CDR3: TGTGCCAGCAGCCCAAGATACGGACTAGGGCAGTATTTT.

The V call is TRBV19, the J call TRBJ1-1, with 10 bases aligning to TRBD1. J lost 11 bases, V lost 6 bases, and 12 bases had no gene match. Germline loops: CDR1 LNHDA, CDR2 SQIVND (reference sequence). CDR3 length: 14 amino acids. The CDR3 loop reads CASSIRDRGGKAFF. CDR3 nucleotide sequence: TGTGCCAGTAGCATCCGGGACAGGGGCGGGAAGGCTTTCTTT.

CDR3 in DNA: TGTGCCACCAACCGAATAGGGGGGGGTAGAGTGAACACTGAAGCTTTCTTT. Protein sequence: CATNRIGGGRVNTEAFF. This sequence joins TRBV15 and TRBJ1-1; possible D gene TRBD1, 6 bases. Germline V gene sequence: CDR1 LNHNV, CDR2 YYDKDF (reference sequence). With 7 bases removed from V and 0 bases from J, the gap between germline ends came to 21 bases. The CDR3 runs to 17 residues.

This chain uses TRBV30 with TRBJ2-1; 7 nucleotides align to TRBD2. This CDR3 spans 15 amino acids. The trim removed 3 bases at V and 2 bases at J, leaving 7 bases unmatched. The germline V gene encodes CDR1 GTSNPN and CDR2 SVGIG (reference sequence). CDR3 sequence: CAWRGLADAYNEQFF. The DNA for the CDR3 is TGTGCCTGGAGAGGGCTAGCGGATGCCTACAATGAGCAGTTCTTC.

The table lists this clone with a few counts. The V and J genes are TRBV30 and TRBJ1-6, with TRBD1 matching 7 bases. Germline loops: CDR1 GTSNPN, CDR2 SVGIG (reference sequence). The V segment lost 2 bases and the J segment 7 bases; nucleotides outside the gene matches: 2. The CDR3 is 13 residues long. The CDR3 sequence is CAWSTGVNSPLHF. DNA of the CDR3: TGTGCCTGGAGTACAGGGGTGAATTCACCCCTCCACTTT.

The chain employs TRBV7-9 and TRBJ2-1; 9 nucleotides match TRBD2. The CDR3 totals 19 residues. V dropped 4 bases and J dropped 0; count of bases not matched to a gene: 13. Germline CDR1 SEHNR, CDR2 FQNEAQ (reference sequence). CDR3 amino acids: CASSSRASGNPSSYNEQFF. For the CDR3, the DNA is TGTGCCAGCAGCTCCCGGGCTAGCGGGAATCCCAGCTCCTACAATGAGCAGTTCTTC.

A few counts support this clone. The chain recombines TRBV6-5 with TRBJ1-1; TRBD1 is a possible D gene (5 bases). Germline V gene sequence: CDR1 MNHEY, CDR2 SVGAGI. The CDR3 is 12 amino acids. V was cut by 6 bases and J by 8 bases, with 13 bases left in between. The CDR3 protein is CASSIYRTEAFF. CDR3 nucleotides: TGTGCCAGCAGCATCTATAGGACAGAAGCTTTCTTT.

V usage is TRBV12-5 and J usage is TRBJ2-1; possible D gene TRBD1, 6 bases. Germline V CDR1 and CDR2: LGHNT, FRNRAP. Trimming stripped 7 bases from V and 8 bases from J, with 18 bases between. The CDR3 is made up of 14 amino acids. The DNA of the CDR3 is TGTGCTAGTGCAAGGTGGGGGCTTGGGGATGAGCAGTTCTTC. It translates to CASARWGLGDEQFF.

CDR3 bases: TGTGCCAGCAGTTACTCGAATGGAGGGACCGGGGAGCTGTTTTTT. Protein product: CASSYSNGGTGELFF. The rearrangement links TRBV6-5 to TRBJ2-2, with TRBD2 as a possible D gene (6 bases). Germline V gene data show CDR1 as MNHEY and CDR2 as SVGAGI. This CDR3 comprises 15 residues. Trimming shortened V by 0 bases and J by 5 bases, and 10 bases separated the two germline ends.

V gene TRBV20-1 combines with J gene TRBJ2-6; perhaps TRBD2 as D (6 bases). V was pared by 3 bases and J by 4 bases, with 10 bases between. This CDR3 spans 14 amino acids. Germline V gene sequence: CDR1 DFQATT, CDR2 SNEGSKA (reference sequence). This chain's CDR3 is CSASGGFGANVLTF. The DNA for the CDR3 is TGCAGTGCTAGTGGAGGGTTCGGGGCCAACGTCCTGACTTTC.

The genes are TRBV5-5 and TRBJ1-1; weak D call: TRBD1 (6 bases). The length of the CDR3 is 14 residues. Trimming cost V 2 bases and J 9 bases, with 17 bases left between them. CDR1 SGHKS and CDR2 YYEKEE come from the germline V gene (reference sequence). Written as DNA, the CDR3 is TGTGCCAGCAGCTTTGGACAGCCGAAATTGAAAGCTTTCTTT. This gives the protein CASSFGQPKLKAFF.

This clone showed up just a few times. The chain uses TRBV6-5 and TRBJ2-1; the match to TRBD2 covers 12 bases. The CDR3 runs 15 residues. Germline V gene lookup returns CDR1 MNHEY and CDR2 SVGAGI. V lost 10 bases, J lost 8 bases, and 12 bases stayed unmatched. In DNA, the CDR3 is TGTGCCACCGCGACTAGCGGGGGTCCTACAGATGAGCAGTTCTTC. It specifies CATATSGGPTDEQFF.

This chain uses TRBV4-1 with TRBJ1-5; tentative D call: TRBD1 (6 bases). The V gene's germline CDR1 is MGHRA and CDR2 YSYEKL. V lost 4 bases to trimming and J lost 1 base, with 11 bases between them. The CDR3 runs 15 residues. The CDR3 spells CASSPQGNSNQPQHF. The DNA for the CDR3 is TGCGCCAGCAGCCCTCAGGGGAACAGCAATCAGCCCCAGCATTTT.

CDR3 sequence reads: CACSPQGNGYTF. In DNA form, the CDR3 reads TGTGCCTGCTCTCCACAGGGAAATGGCTACACCTTC. The chain joins TRBV30 to TRBJ1-2; D might be TRBD1 (6 bases). Germline CDR1 is GTSNPN and CDR2 is SVGIG (reference sequence). The CDR3 totals 12 residues. V gave up 6 bases and J gave up 6 bases, with 14 bases separating them.

This chain links TRBV30 with TRBJ1-6; TRBD1 matches at 8 bases. This CDR3 comprises 15 residues. V was pared by 3 bases and J by 7 bases, with 8 bases of the junction left unmatched. Germline-derived CDR1 and CDR2 are GTSNPN and SVGIG (reference sequence). The CDR3 region has the DNA TGTGCCTGGAGCGAAGGACAGGGCAGGAATTCACCCCTCCACTTT. Protein product: CAWSEGQGRNSPLHF.

This clone appeared a single time. The J gene is TRBJ1-1, the V gene TRBV2; D unclear. V lost 8 bases, J lost 8 bases, and 9 bases lay in between. The CDR3 covers 10 residues. The germline CDR1 and CDR2 sequences are SNHLY and FYNNEI. The CDR3 sequence: CASAEAEAFF. Written as DNA, the CDR3 is TGTGCCAGCGCCGAAGCCGAAGCTTTCTTT.

About this clone: Other DNA variants within this sample encode the same CDR3. The CDR3, as DNA: TGTGCCAGCAGCCCTCGACAGAGCTCCTATAATTCACCCCTCCACTTT. Its translation is CASSPRQSSYNSPLHF. The chain is built from TRBV7-6 and TRBJ1-6, with D maybe TRBD1 (5 bases). The CDR3 is 16 residues long. Germline V gives CDR1 SGHVS, CDR2 FNYEAQ. Trimming removed 5 bases from V and 0 bases from J, with 11 bases in between.